The 12 T cell receptor beta chains below come from one sample, sequenced in a study of blood T cell repertoires in COVID-19. Some clones are missing from TCRdb's copy, which holds only in-frame ones; the method was immunoSEQ multiplex PCR. The data hold approximately 220,000 clones, with about nine tenths observed a single time. Sequencing used peripheral blood. These receptors all stem from a man aged 45-65 years with acute or convalescent COVID-19.

The rearrangement links TRBV30 to TRBJ2-5; TRBD2 might be the D (5 bases). V lost 2 bases and J 7 bases, leaving 11 bases between the germline ends. This CDR3 is built from 12 residues. Germline V gene sequence: CDR1 GTSNPN, CDR2 SVGIG (reference sequence). For the CDR3, the DNA is TGTGCCTGGAGTCCGGGGTTAGCGACCCAGTACTTC. It specifies CAWSPGLATQYF. Full variable domain (outside the CDR3, taken from reference TRBV30 and TRBJ2-5): SQTIHQWPATLVQPVGSPLSLECTVEGTSNPNLYWYRQAAGRGLQLLFYSVGIGQISSEVPQNLSASRPQDRQFILSSKKLLLSDSGFYLCAWSPGLATQYFGPGTRLLVL.

This clone was observed a handful of times. The chain has TRBV10-2 and TRBJ1-1; 7 bases line up with TRBD1. V shed 3 bases and J 10 bases; nucleotides not matched to a gene: 14. This CDR3 comprises 15 residues. Looked up from germline, CDR1 is WSHSY and CDR2 is SAAADI. The CDR3 loop is CASSDYGTGAGGAFF. The CDR3, as DNA: TGCGCCAGCAGTGACTACGGCACAGGGGCTGGAGGAGCTTTCTTT.

The chain uses TRBV9 and TRBJ1-3, with D hard to call. This CDR3 has 14 residues. The ends were cut back, 2 bases at V and 2 bases at J, with 8 bases in the middle. Germline CDR1 and CDR2: SGDLS and YYNGEE. The DNA for the CDR3 is TGTGCCAGCAGCGTCTTAGACACTGGAAACACCATATATTTT. Its protein is CASSVLDTGNTIYF.

The V call is TRBV5-1, the J call TRBJ1-1; tentatively, D is TRBD1 (5 bases). This CDR3 contains 13 residues. V was clipped by 4 bases and J by 1 base, with 8 bases between them. The germline V gene encodes CDR1 SGHRS and CDR2 YFSETQ. CDR3 nucleotide sequence: TGCGCCAGCAGCCCCGGACAGAACACTGAAGCTTTCTTT. Translation: CASSPGQNTEAFF.

The chain combines TRBV19 with TRBJ2-5; D possibly corresponds to TRBD2 (6 bases). V was shortened by 1 base and J by 5 bases, with 11 bases between the two germline ends. Germline V gene data show CDR1 as LNHDA and CDR2 as SQIVND (reference sequence). The length of the CDR3 is 14 residues. The CDR3 is CASSIGGRGETQYF. The CDR3 DNA reads TGTGCCAGTAGTATAGGAGGCCGGGGGGAGACCCAGTACTTC.

There are a few counts of this clone. The rearrangement joins TRBV7-9 to TRBJ1-5, with a weak D call TRBD1 (6 bases). The CDR3 extends over 17 amino acids. V lost 0 bases, J lost 0 bases, and 12 bases lay in between. Germline V lookup: CDR1 SEHNR, CDR2 FQNEAQ (reference sequence). Here the CDR3 reads CASSLASRGNSNQPQHF. The CDR3 DNA reads as TGTGCCAGCAGCTTAGCGAGTAGGGGGAATAGCAATCAGCCCCAGCATTTT.

V and J are TRBV5-8 and TRBJ2-3; the D gene is possibly TRBD2 (6 bases). CDR3 size: 14 residues. V lost 3 bases to trimming and J lost 1 base, with 9 bases between them. Germline CDR1 SGHTS, CDR2 YDEGEE. CDR3 sequence (DNA): TGTGCCAGCAGCTGGGGGACTGGCACAGATACGCAGTATTTT. This encodes CASSWGTGTDTQYF.

The chain recombines TRBV12-3 or TRBV12-4 with TRBJ1-1; no definite D call. This CDR3 contains 12 residues. With 6 bases removed from V and 7 bases from J, the gap between germline ends came to 12 bases. DNA of the CDR3: TGTGCCAGCAGACTCGACACCCTTGAAGCTTTCTTT. Translation: CASRLDTLEAFF.

A few counts support this clone. V and J are TRBV24-1 and TRBJ2-5, with no clear D. V was cut by 4 bases and J by 4 bases, with 12 bases left in between. CDR1 and CDR2 from the germline V gene are KGHDR and SFDVKD. The CDR3 is made up of 14 amino acids. The CDR3: CATSEPEVVETQYF. The CDR3 DNA is TGTGCCACCAGTGAACCCGAGGTCGTAGAGACCCAGTACTTC.

V and J are TRBV10-3 and TRBJ2-3; TRBD1 aligns across 7 bases. The CDR3 consists of 15 residues. J was trimmed by 3 bases and V by 8 bases; bases with no gene match: 11. Germline assignment: CDR1 ENHRY and CDR2 SYGVKD. The CDR3 here is CAIAAGTARTDTQYF. The DNA for the CDR3 is TGTGCCATCGCGGCCGGGACAGCCAGAACAGATACGCAGTATTTT.

Here the CDR3 DNA reads TGTGCCAGCAGCCCGGGGGGGGTGGACACTGAAGCTTTCTTT. This codes for CASSPGGVDTEAFF. The chain is built from TRBV5-8 and TRBJ1-1; tentatively, D is TRBD1 (5 bases). Looked up from germline, CDR1 is SGHTS and CDR2 is YDEGEE. The CDR3 contains 14 residues. Trimming took off 4 bases at V and 3 bases at J, with 13 bases between the two ends.

The gene calls are TRBV11-2 and TRBJ1-1; 8 bases map to TRBD1. This CDR3 is 16 amino acids long. From germline, CDR1 is SGHAT and CDR2 FQNNGV. Trimming cost V 5 bases and J 7 bases; bases outside gene matches: 15. The CDR3 coding sequence is TGTGCCAGCAGCCCTGGAGGCAGGGGGCGGGAAAGTGAAGCTTTCTTT. As protein: CASSPGGRGRESEAFF.